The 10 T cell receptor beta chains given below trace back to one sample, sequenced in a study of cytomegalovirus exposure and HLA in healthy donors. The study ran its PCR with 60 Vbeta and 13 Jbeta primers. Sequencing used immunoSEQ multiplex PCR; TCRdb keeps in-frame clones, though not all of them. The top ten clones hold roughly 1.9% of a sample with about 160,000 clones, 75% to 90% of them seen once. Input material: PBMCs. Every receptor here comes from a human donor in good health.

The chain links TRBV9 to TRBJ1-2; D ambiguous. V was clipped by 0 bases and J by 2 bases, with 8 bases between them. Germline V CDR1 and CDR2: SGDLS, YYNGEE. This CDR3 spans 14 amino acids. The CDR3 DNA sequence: TGTGCCAGCAGCGTAGAATTCTCCAACTATGGCTACACCTTC. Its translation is CASSVEFSNYGYTF.

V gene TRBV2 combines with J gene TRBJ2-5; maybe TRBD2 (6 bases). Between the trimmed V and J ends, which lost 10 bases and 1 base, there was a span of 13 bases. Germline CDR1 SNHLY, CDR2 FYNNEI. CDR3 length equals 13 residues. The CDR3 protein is CATRRGIQETQYF. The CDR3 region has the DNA TGTGCCACCCGACGGGGGATCCAAGAGACCCAGTACTTC.

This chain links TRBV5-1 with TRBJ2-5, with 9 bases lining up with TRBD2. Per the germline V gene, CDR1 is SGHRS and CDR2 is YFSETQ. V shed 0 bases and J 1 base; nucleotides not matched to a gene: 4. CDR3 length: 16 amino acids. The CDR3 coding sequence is TGCGCCAGCAGCTTGGCTAGCGGGGCGGTCCAAGAGACCCAGTACTTC. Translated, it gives CASSLASGAVQETQYF.

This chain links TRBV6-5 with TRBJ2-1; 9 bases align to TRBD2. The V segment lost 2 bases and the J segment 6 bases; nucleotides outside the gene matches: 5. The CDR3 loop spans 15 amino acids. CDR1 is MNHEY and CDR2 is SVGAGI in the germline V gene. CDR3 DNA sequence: TGTGCCAGCAGTTACAACGGAGCGGGGGGCAATGAGCAGTTCTTC. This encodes CASSYNGAGGNEQFF.

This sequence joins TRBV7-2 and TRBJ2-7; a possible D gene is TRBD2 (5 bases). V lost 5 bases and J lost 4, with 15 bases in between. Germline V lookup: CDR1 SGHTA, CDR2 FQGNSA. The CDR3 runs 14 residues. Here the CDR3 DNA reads TGTGCCAGCAGCACTACCGGGATTGCATACGAGCAGTACTTC. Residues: CASSTTGIAYEQYF.

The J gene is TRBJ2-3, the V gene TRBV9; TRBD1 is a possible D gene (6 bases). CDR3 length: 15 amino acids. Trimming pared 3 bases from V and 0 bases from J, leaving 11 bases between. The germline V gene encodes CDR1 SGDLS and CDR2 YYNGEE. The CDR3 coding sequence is TGTGCCAGCAGCGGGGGGCCTGCTAGCACAGATACGCAGTATTTT. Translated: CASSGGPASTDTQYF.

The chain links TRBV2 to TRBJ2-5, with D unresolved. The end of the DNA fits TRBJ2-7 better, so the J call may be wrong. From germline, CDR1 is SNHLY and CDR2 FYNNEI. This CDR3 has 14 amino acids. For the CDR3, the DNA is TGTGCCAGCAACGGCCAAGCGCTCTCCTACGAGCAGTACTTC. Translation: CASNGQALSYEQYF.

The CDR3 loop reads CASSFEPSGASYEQYF. DNA for the CDR3: TGTGCCAGCAGCTTCGAACCTAGCGGGGCATCCTACGAGCAGTACTTC. This chain connects TRBV7-8 to TRBJ2-7; 9 positions agree with TRBD2. Per the germline V gene, CDR1 is SGHVS and CDR2 is FQNEAQ. V shed 3 bases and J 1 base; nucleotides not matched to a gene: 7. The CDR3 runs to 16 residues.

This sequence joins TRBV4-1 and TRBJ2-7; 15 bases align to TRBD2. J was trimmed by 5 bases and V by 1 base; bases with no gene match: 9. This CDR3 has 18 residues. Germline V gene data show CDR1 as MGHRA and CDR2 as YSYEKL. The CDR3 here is CASSQVETGTSGGHEQYF. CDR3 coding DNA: TGCGCCAGCAGCCAAGTAGAGACAGGGACTAGCGGGGGGCACGAGCAGTACTTC.

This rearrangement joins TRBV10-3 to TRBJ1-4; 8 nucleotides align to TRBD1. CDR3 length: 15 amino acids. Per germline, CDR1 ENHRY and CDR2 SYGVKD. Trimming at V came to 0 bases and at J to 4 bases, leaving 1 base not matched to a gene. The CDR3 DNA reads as TGTGCCATCAGTGAGTCACAGGGGGGTAATGAAAAACTGTTTTTT. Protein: CAISESQGGNEKLFF.